Sequencing of this T cell receptor (beta chain) was carried out in a study of blood T cells in healthy people across ages. A second PCR of roughly 7 to 11 cycles used a sample-barcoded 5' primer and a J-beta primer mix. One entry per CDR3 protein, called by TCRdb with MiXCR from the 5' RACE reads. The sample holds 1.5 million to 2 million distinct CDR3 sequences, over 25% seen once. Per sample, at least 6 micrograms of total RNA were extracted. The CDR3 sequence is 14 residues long. Trimming pared 2 bases from V and 2 bases from J, leaving 7 bases between. Germline CDR1 SNHLY, CDR2 FYNNEI. Many counts were recorded for this clonotype.

The receptor's source is a woman aged 25-40 years in good health. The material sequenced was blood. The chain is built from TRBV2 and TRBJ1-5, with a weak D call TRBD1 (5 bases). The CDR3 sequence is CASSEQGGNQPQHF. In DNA, the CDR3 is TGTGCCAGCAGTGAACAGGGAGGCAATCAGCCCCAGCATTTT. Supplemented by reference TRBV2 and TRBJ1-5, the full variable domain reads EPEVTQTPSHQVTQMGQEVILRCVPISNHLYFYWYRQILGQKVEFLVSFYNNEISEKSEIFDDQFSVERPDGSNFTLKIRSTKLEDSAMYFCASSEQGGNQPQHFGDGTRLSIL.